This TCR beta chain was captured by sequencing in a study of cytomegalovirus exposure and HLA in healthy donors. Study-level results: An analysis that was carried out later associated approximately 17,000 TCR beta sequences with HLA alleles at 0.05 false discovery rate. The dataset shows that most TCR sequences were rare, while some public TCRs occurred in many donors.

The germline gives CDR1 SGHTA, CDR2 FQGTGA. The CDR3 runs 17 residues. Notes on this clone: Its matching antigen is unknown. Germline and junction disagree at one end, which may indicate a read error.

PCR was performed using 60 Vbeta and 13 Jbeta primers. Some clones are missing from TCRdb's copy, which holds only in-frame ones; the method was immunoSEQ multiplex PCR. The sample has fewer than 250,000 clones, about 80% seen once. The sample comprised PBMCs. This TCR derives from a male donor in good health and CMV-seronegative. The chain has TRBV7-3 and TRBJ2-6; TRBD1 is a possible D gene (6 bases). The CDR3 region has the DNA TGTGCCAGCAGCCCCCAGGGGATGACGGCTGGGGCCAACATCCTGACTTTC. This gives the protein CASSPQGMTAGANILTF.